These T cell receptor beta chains were read from a single sample in a study of early stage breast cancer tumors. Generated by immunoSEQ multiplex PCR, the TCRdb table keeps only in-frame clones and is missing some. This sample has about 31,000 clones, with roughly 77% found just once. The sequenced material came from breast tumor tissue. The receptors originated from a person aged 30-39 years with breast cancer. Each CDR3 is given with its conserved first and last residue. Fields, in order: D gene, J gene, V gene, clone size, CDR3 DNA, CDR3 protein. A D gene is named only where the DNA matches it firmly. The size of a clone is reported for some rows only, either as once, few or many, or as a class for expanded clones.

TRBD1,TRBJ2-1,TRBV5-1,.,TGCGCCAGCAGCACGGACAGGGGAGGCTACAATGAGCAGTTCTTC,CASSTDRGGYNEQFF
TRBD1,TRBJ1-2,TRBV5-1,few,TGCGCCAGCAGCCCGGGACAGGGAAATGGCTACACCTTC,CASSPGQGNGYTF
TRBD2,TRBJ2-1,TRBV19,.,TGTGCCAGTAGCCAGGCGGTAGCGGGTTACAATGAGCAGTTCTTC,CASSQAVAGYNEQFF
.,TRBJ2-1,TRBV20-1,once,TGCAGTGCTAGAGATAATTCTGAGCAGTTCTTC,CSARDNSEQFF
TRBD1,TRBJ1-2,TRBV5-5,.,TGTGCCAGCAGCTTAGGGACAGGGACTAACTATGGCTACACCTTC,CASSLGTGTNYGYTF
.,TRBJ2-7,TRBV27,few,TGTGCCAGCAGAAAGACCCTCCACGGGCAGTACTTC,CASRKTLHGQYF
TRBD2,TRBJ2-7,TRBV7-7,few,TGTGCCAGCAGCTGGGGACTAGCGGGCGCCTACGAGCAGTACTTC,CASSWGLAGAYEQYF
.,TRBJ2-5,TRBV4-1,once,TGCGCCAGCAGCCACGTTAGCGGCCAAGAGACCCAGTACTTC,CASSHVSGQETQYF
.,TRBJ2-7,TRBV7-2,.,TGTGCCAGCAGTTTCCTGATGGGGGAGCAGTACTTC,CASSFLMGEQYF
.,TRBJ2-5,TRBV5-4,.,TGTGCCAGCAGCTTGGTTGCAGGGTCACGAGAGACCCAGTACTTC,CASSLVAGSRETQYF
.,TRBJ2-7,TRBV7-6,.,TGTGCCAGCAGCCCCGACCCTGTTGGGGAGCAGTACTTC,CASSPDPVGEQYF
.,TRBJ2-3,TRBV7-9,.,TGTGCCAGCAGCTTAGTCGGGAGTAGCGCAGATACGCAGTATTTT,CASSLVGSSADTQYF
.,TRBJ2-4,TRBV10-2,.,TGCGCCAGCAGTGAGTGGGACCTAGCCAAAAACATTCAGTACTTC,CASSEWDLAKNIQYF
.,TRBJ1-1,TRBV4-1,.,TGCGCCAGCAGCCAAGAGGGGGAGAGGTGGACTGAAGCTTTCTTT,CASSQEGERWTEAFF
TRBD2,TRBJ2-1,TRBV4-2,.,TGTGCCAGCAGCCAAGATCCGGGCAGCGGGAGCTACAATGAGCAGTTCTTC,CASSQDPGSGSYNEQFF
.,TRBJ2-5,TRBV10-2,.,TGCGCCAGCAGTGGACACCAAGAGACCCAGTACTTC,CASSGHQETQYF
TRBD2,TRBJ2-2,TRBV19,.,TGTGCCACCAGCCGGGGGGTACTGATGAACACCGGGGAGCTGTTTTTT,CATSRGVLMNTGELFF
TRBD2,TRBJ2-2,TRBV7-3,.,TGTGCCAGCAGCCAGGGACTAGCGGGACGAGGCGGGGAGCTGTTTTTT,CASSQGLAGRGGELFF
TRBD1,TRBJ1-1,TRBV7-9,.,TGTGCCAGCAGCTGGACAGGGATTATAACTGAAGCTTTCTTT,CASSWTGIITEAFF
TRBD2,TRBJ2-7,TRBV29-1,.,TGCAGCGTCCAACTAGCGGGAGGTGCCTACGAGCAGTACTTC,CSVQLAGGAYEQYF
.,TRBJ2-7,TRBV5-1,.,TGCGCCAGCAGCTTGGGAGGGGACCACACCGAGCAGTACTTC,CASSLGGDHTEQYF
.,TRBJ2-7,TRBV2,.,TGTGCCAGCAGAGGGACTCCGGCCTCCTACGAGCAGTACTTC,CASRGTPASYEQYF
TRBD1,TRBJ2-7,TRBV30,.,TGTGCCTGGAGTAGACAGGGCCCTTCCTCCTACGAGCAGTACTTC,CAWSRQGPSSYEQYF
.,TRBJ1-3,TRBV19,.,TGTGCCAGTAGTATAGTAGGGGGACCTGGAAACACCATATATTTT,CASSIVGGPGNTIYF
TRBD1,TRBJ1-2,TRBV30,.,TGTGCCTGGAGTTCGGACAGGGTGGGGGGGCTGGCTACCTATGGCTACACCTTC,CAWSSDRVGGLATYGYTF
.,TRBJ2-3,TRBV6-5,.,TGTGCCAGCAGTTACATTGCGACTACAGATACGCAGTATTTT,CASSYIATTDTQYF
.,TRBJ2-1,TRBV7-6,.,TGTGCCAGCACCCCCGCGGCCTCCGGGGGGCCCAATGAGCAGTTCTTC,CASTPAASGGPNEQFF
TRBD1,TRBJ1-1,TRBV2,few,TGTGCCAGCAGTGGACAGGGTTACACTGAAGCTTTCTTT,CASSGQGYTEAFF
.,TRBJ2-5,TRBV18,.,TGTGCCAGCTCACCAGGGACAAACCAAGAGACCCAGTACTTC,CASSPGTNQETQYF
.,TRBJ2-3,TRBV6-5,.,TGTGCCAGCCGGGGATCGGGACTCTCCACAGATACGCAGTATTTT,CASRGSGLSTDTQYF
TRBD2,TRBJ2-7,TRBV25-1,.,TGTGCCAGCCCGACTAGCGAGAGCTCCTACGAGCAGTACTTC,CASPTSESSYEQYF
.,TRBJ2-2,TRBV30,medium-sized,TGTGCCTGGTCTGCGAGGGGGGCCGACACCGGGGAGCTGTTTTTT,CAWSARGADTGELFF
TRBD1,TRBJ1-3,TRBV30,.,TGTGCCTGGAGTGTGGACAGGGTAGCAAACACCATATATTTT,CAWSVDRVANTIYF
.,TRBJ1-1,TRBV15,once,TGTGCCACCAGCAGAGATTATGCCCAGGGGAACACTGAAGCTTTCTTT,CATSRDYAQGNTEAFF
.,TRBJ1-4,TRBV6-6,.,TGTGCCAGCAGGGCCGGACAGCGGGAAAAACTGTTTTTT,CASRAGQREKLFF
.,TRBJ2-7,TRBV7-9,.,TGTGCCGGGTCCGGGTCCACCTACGAGCAGTACTTC,CAGSGSTYEQYF
.,TRBJ2-2,TRBV6-1,.,TGTGCCAGCAGTGCCGGGCCAACAGCTACGAACACCGGGGAGCTGTTTTTT,CASSAGPTATNTGELFF
.,TRBJ2-5,TRBV7-8,.,TGTGCCAGCATCCCGCCCCAGTTCGGGCCTCGGGAGACCCAGTACTTC,CASIPPQFGPRETQYF
.,TRBJ2-7,TRBV7-2,.,TGTGCCAGCAGCTTAGTAGGGGTTCACGAGCAGTACTTC,CASSLVGVHEQYF
TRBD2,TRBJ2-7,TRBV7-2,.,TGTGCCAGCAGCTCCCTGGAACTAGCGGCCCTCTACGAGCAGTACTTC,CASSSLELAALYEQYF
.,TRBJ1-5,TRBV11-2,.,TGTGCCAGCAGCCTAGACGGACATAGCAATCAGCCCCAGCATTTT,CASSLDGHSNQPQHF
.,TRBJ2-7,TRBV11-2,.,TGTGCCAGCAGCGAGGGGAAAAACGAGCAGTACTTC,CASSEGKNEQYF